Sequencing of this TCR beta chain was carried out in a study of shared clonotypes between healthy human individuals. About the research overall: The composition of the donors was two women and a few men aged 18 to 49.

In the case of this clone: Other DNA sequences in the same sample also yield this CDR3.

Each subset's genomic DNA was shared equally among a number of immunoSEQ plates. The protocol was immunoSEQ multiplex PCR, while the TCRdb copy is restricted to in-frame clones and leaves out a portion. The sample has about a million clones; around three quarters are singletons. This TCR was sampled from a man aged 18 to 30 in good health. Some clones in this sample may be carry-over from other donors' samples. The sequenced sample consisted of memory CD4+ T cells from PBMCs. Subset specified: CD45RA-negative fraction.

The CDR3 DNA is TGTGCCAGCAGCCTGGGGACAGGGGACAACTATGGCTACACCTTC. Its protein is CASSLGTGDNYGYTF. V usage is TRBV7-9 and J usage is TRBJ1-2; TRBD1 aligns across 10 bases. Germline V gene data show CDR1 as SEHNR and CDR2 as FQNEAQ (reference sequence). V lost 5 bases and J lost 2; bases outside the gene matches: 5. The CDR3 contains 15 residues.